The rows below give T cell receptor beta chains drawn from one sample of a study of radiotherapy plus CTLA-4 blockade in lung cancer. Using immunoSEQ multiplex PCR, the repertoire was profiled, and TCRdb retains in-frame clones only, with some absent. The sample yields about 49,000 clones, around 83% seen once. The sequencing used peripheral blood, collected from a patient treated with radiotherapy plus ipilimumab. These receptors all come from a human donor with non-small cell lung cancer whose response to radiotherapy plus ipilimumab could not be evaluated. Both conserved end residues are part of each CDR3. The D gene is left open where the match is weak. Clone size is stated in some rows and not others, as once, few, many or a class when expanded.

NA,TRBJ2-3,TRBV9,TRBD2,TGTGCCAGCAGCGTAACCGGACTAGCGACCAGCACAGATACGCAGTATTTT,CASSVTGLATSTDTQYF
few,TRBJ1-6,TRBV7-8,TRBD1,TGTGCCAGCAGCTTTGCAGGGGGCAGATATAATTCACCCCTCCACTTT,CASSFAGGRYNSPLHF
NA,TRBJ2-5,TRBV18,TRBD1,TGTGCCAGCTCACCACCGTCCAGGGGGACACAAGAGACCCAGTACTTC,CASSPPSRGTQETQYF
NA,TRBJ1-1,TRBV28,NA,TGTGCCAGCAGTTTGGTGGGGGCTGGTGAAGCTTTCTTT,CASSLVGAGEAFF
NA,TRBJ2-5,TRBV5-1,NA,TGCGCCAGCAGCTTGGACTCCGGGAGACAAGAGACCCAGTACTTC,CASSLDSGRQETQYF
few,TRBJ2-7,TRBV19,TRBD1,TGTGCCAGTAGTATCCTACAGGGGCAGCAGTACTTC,CASSILQGQQYF
NA,TRBJ2-2,TRBV28,NA,TGTGCCAGCATCGACAGCCACTTCACCGGGGAGCTGTTTTTT,CASIDSHFTGELFF
NA,TRBJ2-6,TRBV5-8,NA,TGTGCCAGCAGCTTAGGACTACAAGGGCCGGCGGGGGCCAACGTCCTGACTTTC,CASSLGLQGPAGANVLTF
medium-sized,TRBJ2-7,TRBV23-1,NA,TGCGCCAGCAGTCAACGGTCCAGGTTGAGCTCCTACGAGCAGTACTTC,CASSQRSRLSSYEQYF
NA,TRBJ2-5,TRBV19,NA,TGTGCCAGTAGTATAGCAACGGACGGAGGGACCCAGTACTTC,CASSIATDGGTQYF
few,TRBJ2-5,TRBV9,NA,TGTGCCAGCAGCGTATCGGGGAAAAGCCAGTACTTC,CASSVSGKSQYF
NA,TRBJ2-1,TRBV29-1,TRBD1,TGCAGCGTACCCAGGGGGACAGGGGCCTACAATGAGCAGTTCTTC,CSVPRGTGAYNEQFF
NA,TRBJ2-5,TRBV5-4,NA,TGTGCCAGCAGCATGAACAGGGAAGAGACCCAGTACTTC,CASSMNREETQYF
NA,TRBJ2-1,TRBV7-2,TRBD2,TGTGCCAGCAGCCTGAAGGCCCCCTGGCGGGAGGGAAACAATGAGCAGTTCTTC,CASSLKAPWREGNNEQFF
NA,TRBJ2-7,TRBV30,TRBD1,TGTGCCTGGAGACCAGGGGGTTCAGAGGAGCAGTACTTC,CAWRPGGSEEQYF
NA,TRBJ1-2,TRBV18,TRBD1,TGTGCCAGCTCAGCATCTGGACAGGGCTCAGCTGGCTACACCTTC,CASSASGQGSAGYTF